This T cell receptor beta chain was identified in a study of T cell repertoires in cytomegalovirus infection (dated by TCRdb to 2018 to 2020). About the investigation overall: The HLA type of each donor mattered for the analysis, because public TCR beta signatures pointed to carriage of CMV infection along with the matching HLA type. General study outcomes and caveats: In both this cohort and an independent 352-donor cohort, the cumulative frequency of public TCR beta family members distinguished carriers of CMV infection plus the relevant HLA type. In the ex vivo response, HLA-C-restricted CMV-specific TCR beta clonotypes were dominant, and in two of eight donors the single most frequent clonotype came from this HLA-C-restricted group.

TCRdb shows the sequencer as Illumina HiSeq 1500. The raw public data were reprocessed by TCRdb itself: fastp quality trimming at Q25, MiXCR clonotype calling, in-frame beta chains only. One record per CDR3 amino acid sequence lists the most common genes and DNA. The sample table holds roughly 320,000 distinct CDR3 sequences, of which about 9.1% were seen once. The ten most abundant clones make up approximately 2.3% of the sample. This clonotype appeared many times. No antigen is known for it. Per-base quality was not reported, and no clone a single base away is much larger than it. From the cysteine through the phenylalanine, the CDR3 covers 12 amino acids. The DNA shown is the 36-base CDR3, in frame from base 1. V has 7 bases trimmed and J has 4 bases trimmed; junction bases matching no gene number 1. CDR1 and CDR2 were assigned from the germline V gene as SQVTM and ANQGSEA.

This sequence uses TRBV29-1 and TRBJ2-2; 9 of the junction bases match TRBD1. The sequencing input was PBMCs. The clonotype comes from a human donor in good health (CMV status not recorded). Some clones in this sample may be carry-over from other donors' samples. The CDR3 protein: CSADRGTGELFF. The DNA sequence is as follows: TGCAGCGCGGACAGGGGCACCGGGGAGCTGTTTTTT.